Sequencing of this T cell receptor (beta chain) was carried out in a study of CD8+CD57+ T cells in acquired aplastic anemia. Genomic DNA, serving as template, underwent TCR beta VDJ and CDR3 profiling. A single record per CDR3 protein comes from TCRdb applying MiXCR to the reads. The repertoire has approximately 180,000 distinct CDR3 sequences, roughly three fifths of them found once; the top ten carry about 42%. This clonotype was picked up one time. A junction end diverges from the germline sequence, so it may reflect a read error. This CDR3 is built from 14 residues. In germline, CDR1 is SNHLY, CDR2 FYNNEI. By flow cytometry, patients selected for sequencing had shown an expansion of CD8+CD57+ cells. The diagnosis in all patients was severe acquired aplastic anemia. The study sampled blood from patients who had received no therapy.

This chain connects TRBV2 to TRBJ2-7; weak D call: TRBD1 (5 bases). The sequenced material came from sorted CD4+, CD8+, or CD8+CD57+ T cells (not recorded which) from PBMCs. This TCR derives from a human donor with aplastic anemia. The CDR3 loop reads CASSEFGRDYEQYF. The DNA of the CDR3 is TGTGCCAGTAGTGAATTTGGCAGGGACTACGAGCAGTACTTC.